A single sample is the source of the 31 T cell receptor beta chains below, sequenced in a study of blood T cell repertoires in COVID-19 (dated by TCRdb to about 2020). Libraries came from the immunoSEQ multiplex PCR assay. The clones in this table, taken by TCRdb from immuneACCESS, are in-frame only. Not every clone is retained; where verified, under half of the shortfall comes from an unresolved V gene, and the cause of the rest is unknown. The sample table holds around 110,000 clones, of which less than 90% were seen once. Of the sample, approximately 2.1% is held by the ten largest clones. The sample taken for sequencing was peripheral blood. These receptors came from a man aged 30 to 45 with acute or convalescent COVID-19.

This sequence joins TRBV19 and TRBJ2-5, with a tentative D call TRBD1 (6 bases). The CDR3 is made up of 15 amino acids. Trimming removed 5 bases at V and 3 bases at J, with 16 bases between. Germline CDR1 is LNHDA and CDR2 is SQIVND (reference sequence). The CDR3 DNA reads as TGTGCCAGTAGTCCGCGACAGGATTCGGAAGAGACCCAGTACTTC. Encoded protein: CASSPRQDSEETQYF. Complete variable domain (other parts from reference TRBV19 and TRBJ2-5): DGGITQSPKYLFRKEGQNVTLSCEQNLNHDAMYWYRQDPGQGLRLIYYSQIVNDFQKGDIAEGYSVSREKKESFPLTVTSAQKNPTAFYLCASSPRQDSEETQYFGPGTRLLVL.

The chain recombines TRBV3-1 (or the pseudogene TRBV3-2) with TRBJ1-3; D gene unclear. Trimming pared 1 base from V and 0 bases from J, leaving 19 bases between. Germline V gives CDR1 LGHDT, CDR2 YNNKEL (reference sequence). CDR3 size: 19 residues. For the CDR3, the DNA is TGTGCCAGCAGCCAAGCAGCGCTACGAACCTCCCTCTCTGGAAACACCATATATTTT. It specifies CASSQAALRTSLSGNTIYF.

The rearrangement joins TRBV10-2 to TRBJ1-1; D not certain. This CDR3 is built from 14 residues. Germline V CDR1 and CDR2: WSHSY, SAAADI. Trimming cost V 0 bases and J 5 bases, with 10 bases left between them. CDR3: CASSESGARTEAFF. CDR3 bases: TGCGCCAGCAGTGAGTCGGGAGCAAGGACTGAAGCTTTCTTT.

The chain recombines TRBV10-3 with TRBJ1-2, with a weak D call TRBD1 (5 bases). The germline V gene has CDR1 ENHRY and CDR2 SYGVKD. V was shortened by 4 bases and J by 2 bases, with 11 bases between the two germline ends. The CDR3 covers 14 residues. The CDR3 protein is CAISVDTINYGYTF. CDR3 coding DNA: TGTGCCATCAGTGTGGACACGATAAACTATGGCTACACCTTC.

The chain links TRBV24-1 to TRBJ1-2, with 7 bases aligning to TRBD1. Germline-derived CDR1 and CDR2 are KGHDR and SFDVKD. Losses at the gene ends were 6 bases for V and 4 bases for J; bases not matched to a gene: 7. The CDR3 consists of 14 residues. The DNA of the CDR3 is TGTGCCACCAGTAAGGAGACAGGGACCTATGGCTACACCTTC. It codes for CATSKETGTYGYTF.

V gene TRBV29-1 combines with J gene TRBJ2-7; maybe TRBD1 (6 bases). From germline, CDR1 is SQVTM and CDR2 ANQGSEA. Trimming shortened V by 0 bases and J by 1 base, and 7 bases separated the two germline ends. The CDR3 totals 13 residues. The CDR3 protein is CSVEDTGSYEQYF. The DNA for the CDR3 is TGCAGCGTTGAAGATACAGGGTCCTACGAGCAGTACTTC.

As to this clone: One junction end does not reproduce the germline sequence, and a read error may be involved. The CDR3 sequence: CASSLGGLAVF. The CDR3, as DNA: TGTGCCAGCAGCTTAGGTGGACTAGCGGTCTTC. The chain uses TRBV7-3 and TRBJ2-1, with 10 positions matching TRBD2. The CDR3 totals 11 residues. Germline CDR1 and CDR2: SGHTA and FQGTGA.

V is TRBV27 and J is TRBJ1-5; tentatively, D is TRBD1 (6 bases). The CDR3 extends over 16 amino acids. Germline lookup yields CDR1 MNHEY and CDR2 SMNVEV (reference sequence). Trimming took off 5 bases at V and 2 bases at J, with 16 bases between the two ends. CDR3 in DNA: TGTGCCAGCAGTCCCCTCGGGGGGGGCGGCAATCAGCCCCAGCATTTT. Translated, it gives CASSPLGGGGNQPQHF.

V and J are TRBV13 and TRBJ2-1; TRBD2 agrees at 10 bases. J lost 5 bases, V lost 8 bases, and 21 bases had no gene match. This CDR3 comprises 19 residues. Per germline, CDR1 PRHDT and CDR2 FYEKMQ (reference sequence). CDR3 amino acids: CASLKGRASGTSVHNEQFF. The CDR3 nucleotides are TGTGCCAGCCTCAAGGGGCGGGCCTCCGGGACTAGCGTCCACAATGAGCAGTTCTTC.

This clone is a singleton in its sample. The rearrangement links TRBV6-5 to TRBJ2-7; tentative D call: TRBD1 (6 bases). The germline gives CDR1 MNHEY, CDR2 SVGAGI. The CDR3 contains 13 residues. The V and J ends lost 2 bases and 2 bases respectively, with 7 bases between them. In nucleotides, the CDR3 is TGTGCCAGCAGTTACGGGACAACCTACGAGCAGTACTTC. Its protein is CASSYGTTYEQYF.

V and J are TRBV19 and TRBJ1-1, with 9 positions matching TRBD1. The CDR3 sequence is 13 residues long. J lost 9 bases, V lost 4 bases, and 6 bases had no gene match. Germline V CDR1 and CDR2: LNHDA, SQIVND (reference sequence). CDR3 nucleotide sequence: TGTGCCAGTAGTACCCGACAGGGGGATAAAGCTTTCTTT. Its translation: CASSTRQGDKAFF.

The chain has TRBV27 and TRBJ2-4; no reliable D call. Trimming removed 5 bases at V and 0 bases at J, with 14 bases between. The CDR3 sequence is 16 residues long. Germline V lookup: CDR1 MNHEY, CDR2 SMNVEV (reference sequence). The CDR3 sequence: CASSPLLSLAKNIQYF. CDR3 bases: TGTGCCAGCAGTCCACTACTCTCGCTAGCCAAAAACATTCAGTACTTC.

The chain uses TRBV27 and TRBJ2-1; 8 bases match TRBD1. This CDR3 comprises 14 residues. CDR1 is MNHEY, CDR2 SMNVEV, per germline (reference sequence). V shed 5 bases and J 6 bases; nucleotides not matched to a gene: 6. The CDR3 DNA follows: TGTGCCAGCAGTCCTAGACAGGGGTCCAATGAGCAGTTCTTC. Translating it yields CASSPRQGSNEQFF.

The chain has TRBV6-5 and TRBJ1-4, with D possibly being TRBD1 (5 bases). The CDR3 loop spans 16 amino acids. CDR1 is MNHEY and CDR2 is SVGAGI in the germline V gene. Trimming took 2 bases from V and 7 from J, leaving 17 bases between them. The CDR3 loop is CASSYGAHKPGEKLFF. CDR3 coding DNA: TGTGCCAGCAGTTACGGGGCACATAAACCGGGTGAAAAACTGTTTTTT.

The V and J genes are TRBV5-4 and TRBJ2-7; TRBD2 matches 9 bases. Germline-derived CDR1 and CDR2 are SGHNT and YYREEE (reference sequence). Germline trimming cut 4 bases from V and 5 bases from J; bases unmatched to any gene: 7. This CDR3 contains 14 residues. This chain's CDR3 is CASSPLAGLDEQYF. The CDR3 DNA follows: TGTGCCAGCAGCCCCCTAGCGGGGTTAGACGAGCAGTACTTC.

The CDR3 coding sequence is TGTGCCAGCAGCCAGAGAACAGGGGCAACTAATGAAAAACTGTTTTTT. Protein sequence: CASSQRTGATNEKLFF. The genes are TRBV3-1 (or the pseudogene TRBV3-2) and TRBJ1-4; 7 bases agree with TRBD1. The CDR3 runs to 16 residues. Unmatched junction bases numbered 4, after V lost 3 bases and J lost 0 bases. Germline V gene sequence: CDR1 LGHDT, CDR2 YNNKEL (reference sequence).

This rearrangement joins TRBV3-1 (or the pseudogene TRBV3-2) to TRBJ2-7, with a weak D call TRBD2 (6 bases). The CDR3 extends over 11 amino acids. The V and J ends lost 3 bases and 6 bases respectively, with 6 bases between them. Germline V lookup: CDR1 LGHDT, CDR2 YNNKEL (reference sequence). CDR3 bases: TGTGCCAGCAGCCAGGGAGGCGAGCAGTACGTC. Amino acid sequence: CASSQGGEQYV.

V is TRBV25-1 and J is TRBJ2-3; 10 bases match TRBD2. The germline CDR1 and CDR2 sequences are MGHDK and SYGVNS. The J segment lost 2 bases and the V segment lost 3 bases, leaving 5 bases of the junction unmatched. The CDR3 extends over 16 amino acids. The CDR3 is CASSELSGGYTDTQYF. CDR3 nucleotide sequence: TGTGCCAGCAGTGAGCTTAGCGGGGGGTACACAGATACGCAGTATTTT.

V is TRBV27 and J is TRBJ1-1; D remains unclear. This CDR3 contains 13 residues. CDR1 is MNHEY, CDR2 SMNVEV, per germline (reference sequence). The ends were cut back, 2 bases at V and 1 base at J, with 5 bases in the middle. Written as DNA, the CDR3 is TGTGCCAGCAGTTTAAACAGGAACACTGAAGCTTTCTTT. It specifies CASSLNRNTEAFF.

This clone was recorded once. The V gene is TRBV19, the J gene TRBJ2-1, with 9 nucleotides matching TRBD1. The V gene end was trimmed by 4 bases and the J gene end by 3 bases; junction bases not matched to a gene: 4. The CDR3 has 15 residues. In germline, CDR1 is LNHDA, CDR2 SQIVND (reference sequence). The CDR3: CASSRGQGFYNEQFF. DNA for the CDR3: TGTGCCAGTAGTAGGGGACAGGGATTCTACAATGAGCAGTTCTTC.

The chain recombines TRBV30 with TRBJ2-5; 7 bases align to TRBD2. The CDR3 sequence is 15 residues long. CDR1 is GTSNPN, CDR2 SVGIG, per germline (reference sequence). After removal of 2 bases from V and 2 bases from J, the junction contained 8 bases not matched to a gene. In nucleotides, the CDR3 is TGTGCCTGGAGTAGGTCTAGCGGAGAGCAAGAGACCCAGTACTTC. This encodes CAWSRSSGEQETQYF.

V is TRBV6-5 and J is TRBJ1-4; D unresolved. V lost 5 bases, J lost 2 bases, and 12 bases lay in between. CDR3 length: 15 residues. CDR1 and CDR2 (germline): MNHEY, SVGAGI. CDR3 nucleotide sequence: TGTGCCAGCAGTACTCAGGCGCCCACTAATGAAAAACTGTTTTTT. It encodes CASSTQAPTNEKLFF.

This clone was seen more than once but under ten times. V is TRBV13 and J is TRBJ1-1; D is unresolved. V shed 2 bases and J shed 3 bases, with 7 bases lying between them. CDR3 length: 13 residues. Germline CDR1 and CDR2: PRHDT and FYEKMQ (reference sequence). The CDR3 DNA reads TGTGCCAGCAGCTTAATCGGGGACACTGAAGCTTTCTTT. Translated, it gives CASSLIGDTEAFF.

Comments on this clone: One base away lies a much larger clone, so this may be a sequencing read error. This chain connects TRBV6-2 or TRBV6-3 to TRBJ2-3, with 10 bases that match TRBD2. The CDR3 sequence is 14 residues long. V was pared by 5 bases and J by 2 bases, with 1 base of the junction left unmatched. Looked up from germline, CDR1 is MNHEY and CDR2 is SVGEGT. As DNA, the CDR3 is TGTGCCAGCAGTAGCGGGGGGGCCACAGATACGCAGTATTTT. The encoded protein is CASSSGGATDTQYF.

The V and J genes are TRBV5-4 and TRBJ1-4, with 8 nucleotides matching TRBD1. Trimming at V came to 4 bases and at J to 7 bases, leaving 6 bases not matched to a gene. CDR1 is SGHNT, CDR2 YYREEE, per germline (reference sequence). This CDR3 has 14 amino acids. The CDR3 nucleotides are TGTGCCAGCAGCCCAGGACAGGGACGTGAAAAACTGTTTTTT. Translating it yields CASSPGQGREKLFF.

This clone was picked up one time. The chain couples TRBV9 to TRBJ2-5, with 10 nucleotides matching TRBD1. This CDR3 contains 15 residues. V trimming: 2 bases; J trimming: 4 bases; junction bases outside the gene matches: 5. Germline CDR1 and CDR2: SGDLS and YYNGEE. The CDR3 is CASSVRQGAGETQYF. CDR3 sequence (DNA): TGTGCCAGCAGCGTCAGACAGGGGGCAGGAGAGACCCAGTACTTC. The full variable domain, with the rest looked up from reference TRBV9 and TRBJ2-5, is DSGVTQTPKHLITATGQRVTLRCSPRSGDLSVYWYQQSLDQGLQFLIQYYNGEERAKGNILERFSAQQFPDLHSELNLSSLELGDSALYFCASSVRQGAGETQYFGPGTRLLVL.

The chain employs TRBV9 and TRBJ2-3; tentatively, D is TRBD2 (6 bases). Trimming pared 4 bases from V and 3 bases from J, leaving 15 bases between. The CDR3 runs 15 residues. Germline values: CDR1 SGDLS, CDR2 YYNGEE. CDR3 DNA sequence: TGTGCCAGCAGCACCCACCCGGGACTTACAGATACGCAGTATTTT. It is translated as CASSTHPGLTDTQYF.

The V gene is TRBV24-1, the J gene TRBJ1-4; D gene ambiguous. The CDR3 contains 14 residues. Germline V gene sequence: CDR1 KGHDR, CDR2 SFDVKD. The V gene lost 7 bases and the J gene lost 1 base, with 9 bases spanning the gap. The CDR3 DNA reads TGTGCCACCAGGCTGACAATAACTAATGAAAAACTGTTTTTT. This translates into CATRLTITNEKLFF.

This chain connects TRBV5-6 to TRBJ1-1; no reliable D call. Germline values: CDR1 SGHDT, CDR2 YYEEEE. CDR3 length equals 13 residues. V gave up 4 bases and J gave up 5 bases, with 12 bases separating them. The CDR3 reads CASSPLRETEAFF. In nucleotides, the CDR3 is TGTGCCAGCAGCCCTCTGAGGGAAACTGAAGCTTTCTTT.

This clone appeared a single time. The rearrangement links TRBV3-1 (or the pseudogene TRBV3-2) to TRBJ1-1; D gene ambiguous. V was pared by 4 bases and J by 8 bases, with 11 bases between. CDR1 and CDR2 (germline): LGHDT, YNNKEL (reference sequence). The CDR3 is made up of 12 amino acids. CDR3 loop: CASSLPRGEAFF. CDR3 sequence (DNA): TGTGCCAGCAGCCTTCCGCGAGGGGAAGCTTTCTTT.

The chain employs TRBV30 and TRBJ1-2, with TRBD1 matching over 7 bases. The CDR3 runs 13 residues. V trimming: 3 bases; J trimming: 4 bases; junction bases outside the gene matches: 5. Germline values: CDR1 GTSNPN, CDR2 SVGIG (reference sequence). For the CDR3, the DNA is TGTGCCTGGAGGGAGGGGGCTTCCTATGGCTACACCTTC. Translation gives CAWREGASYGYTF.